These T cell receptor beta chains were read from a single sample in a study of regulatory T cells in long-lasting Graves disease. TCRdb re-called the multiplex PCR reads with MiXCR, one entry per CDR3 protein. This table holds around 400,000 distinct CDR3 sequences, around 24% found once. This specimen was peripheral blood mononuclear cells (PBMCs), taken when the disease was refractory, from a patient treated with antithyroid drugs. The receptors derive from a female donor with Graves disease. CDR3s include the opening cysteine and the closing phenylalanine or tryptophan. D genes are given only for firm matches. Size tells how often a clone was seen (once, few, many) or the class of an expanded clone, and some rows leave it out.

CDR3 protein: CASRTQGATYEQYF; CDR3 DNA: TGTGCCAGCAGGACACAGGGGGCCACCTACGAGCAGTACTTC; D gene: TRBD1; CDR3 length: 14; J gene: TRBJ2-7; V gene: TRBV6-1; clone size: many
CDR3 protein: CASSLARQWTGTGELFF; CDR3 DNA: TGTGCCAGCAGCTTAGCCCGGCAGTGGACGGGCACCGGGGAGCTGTTTTTT; D gene: -; CDR3 length: 17; J gene: TRBJ2-2; V gene: TRBV7-8; clone size: few
CDR3 protein: CASALAGGVSYEQYF; CDR3 DNA: TGTGCCAGTGCTTTGGCAGGGGGAGTTTCCTACGAGCAGTACTTC; D gene: TRBD1; CDR3 length: 15; J gene: TRBJ2-7; V gene: TRBV19; clone size: -
CDR3 protein: CASSLEVEGFNTDTQYF; CDR3 DNA: TGCGCCAGCAGCTTGGAGGTCGAGGGATTTAACACAGATACGCAGTATTTT; D gene: -; CDR3 length: 17; J gene: TRBJ2-3; V gene: TRBV5-1; clone size: -
CDR3 protein: CASQPGLAGEETQYF; CDR3 DNA: TGTGCCAGCCAACCGGGACTAGCGGGAGAAGAGACCCAGTACTTC; D gene: TRBD2; CDR3 length: 15; J gene: TRBJ2-5; V gene: TRBV28; clone size: many
CDR3 protein: CASSLAASGRVEQFF; CDR3 DNA: TGTGCCAGCAGCTTAGCGGCTAGCGGGAGGGTTGAGCAGTTCTTC; D gene: TRBD2; CDR3 length: 15; J gene: TRBJ2-1; V gene: TRBV7-2; clone size: -
CDR3 protein: CASSPQGTDSGNTIYF; CDR3 DNA: TGTGCCAGCAGTCCTCAGGGAACGGACTCTGGAAACACCATATATTTT; D gene: -; CDR3 length: 16; J gene: TRBJ1-3; V gene: TRBV28; clone size: few
CDR3 protein: CASSPENRGALDGYTF; CDR3 DNA: TGTGCCAGCTCACCCGAAAACAGGGGCGCCCTGGATGGCTACACCTTC; D gene: TRBD1; CDR3 length: 16; J gene: TRBJ1-2; V gene: TRBV28; clone size: -
CDR3 protein: CASSQEVVPGLSYEQYF; CDR3 DNA: TGTGCCAGCAGCCAAGAGGTCGTCCCGGGACTCTCCTACGAGCAGTACTTC; D gene: -; CDR3 length: 17; J gene: TRBJ2-7; V gene: TRBV4-2; clone size: -
CDR3 protein: CASSDPGVPGEKLFF; CDR3 DNA: TGTGCCAGCAGCGATCCAGGGGTTCCTGGTGAAAAACTGTTTTTT; D gene: -; CDR3 length: 15; J gene: TRBJ1-4; V gene: TRBV6-1; clone size: -
CDR3 protein: CASSWGLAGGPYEQFF; CDR3 DNA: TGTGCCAGCAGCTGGGGACTAGCGGGAGGGCCTTATGAGCAGTTCTTC; D gene: TRBD2; CDR3 length: 16; J gene: TRBJ2-1; V gene: TRBV7-3; clone size: many
CDR3 protein: CATVRGRNQPQHF; CDR3 DNA: TGTGCCACAGTCAGGGGGCGAAATCAGCCCCAGCATTTT; D gene: TRBD1; CDR3 length: 13; J gene: TRBJ1-5; V gene: TRBV28; clone size: many
CDR3 protein: CATQGGLLGNEQFF; CDR3 DNA: TGTGCCACCCAGGGGGGGCTGCTAGGCAATGAGCAGTTCTTC; D gene: -; CDR3 length: 14; J gene: TRBJ2-1; V gene: TRBV2; clone size: -
CDR3 protein: CASSFRKNTEAFF; CDR3 DNA: TGTGCCAGCAGCTTTAGGAAGAACACTGAAGCTTTCTTT; D gene: -; CDR3 length: 13; J gene: TRBJ1-1; V gene: TRBV7-2; clone size: -
CDR3 protein: CSDGGTDTEAFF; CDR3 DNA: TGCAGCGACGGGGGCACGGACACTGAAGCTTTCTTT; D gene: -; CDR3 length: 12; J gene: TRBJ1-1; V gene: TRBV29-1; clone size: -
CDR3 protein: CASSPDRSGPGELFF; CDR3 DNA: TGTGCCAGCTCACCCGATCGTTCAGGTCCCGGGGAGCTGTTTTTT; D gene: -; CDR3 length: 15; J gene: TRBJ2-2; V gene: TRBV18; clone size: -
CDR3 protein: CASKPTGLAGGNSYEQYF; CDR3 DNA: TGTGCCAGCAAACCGACGGGACTAGCGGGAGGCAACTCCTACGAGCAGTACTTC; D gene: TRBD2; CDR3 length: 18; J gene: TRBJ2-7; V gene: TRBV28; clone size: few
CDR3 protein: CASTDSPYEQYF; CDR3 DNA: TGTGCCAGCACTGATAGCCCTTACGAGCAGTACTTC; D gene: -; CDR3 length: 12; J gene: TRBJ2-7; V gene: TRBV28; clone size: -
CDR3 protein: CASSSGLAANIQYF; CDR3 DNA: TGTGCCAGCAGTTCAGGACTAGCGGCAAACATTCAGTACTTC; D gene: TRBD2; CDR3 length: 14; J gene: TRBJ2-4; V gene: TRBV6-9; clone size: -
CDR3 protein: CASRASDGTGTGELFF; CDR3 DNA: TGTGCCAGTAGGGCTAGCGATGGGACGGGCACCGGGGAGCTGTTTTTT; D gene: -; CDR3 length: 16; J gene: TRBJ2-2; V gene: TRBV19; clone size: -
CDR3 protein: CAISDQDRGPGANVLTF; CDR3 DNA: TGTGCCATCAGTGACCAGGACAGGGGGCCTGGGGCCAACGTCCTGACTTTC; D gene: TRBD1; CDR3 length: 17; J gene: TRBJ2-6; V gene: TRBV10-3; clone size: -
CDR3 protein: CASSEVTGSEYF; CDR3 DNA: TGTGCCAGCAGTGAGGTAACAGGAAGTGAGTACTTC; D gene: -; CDR3 length: 12; J gene: TRBJ2-4; V gene: TRBV6-2/TRBV6-3; clone size: -
CDR3 protein: CASSVAPLETQYF; CDR3 DNA: TGTGCCAGCAGCGTAGCTCCATTAGAGACCCAGTACTTC; D gene: -; CDR3 length: 13; J gene: TRBJ2-5; V gene: TRBV9; clone size: many
CDR3 protein: CASLNGRNGLEQYF; CDR3 DNA: TGTGCCAGCCTGAATGGGAGGAATGGTTTGGAGCAGTACTTC; D gene: -; CDR3 length: 14; J gene: TRBJ2-7; V gene: TRBV28; clone size: many
CDR3 protein: CAWNRERGYEQYF; CDR3 DNA: TGTGCCTGGAATCGGGAGAGGGGTTACGAGCAGTACTTC; D gene: -; CDR3 length: 13; J gene: TRBJ2-7; V gene: TRBV30; clone size: -
CDR3 protein: CATSTGLSNQPQHF; CDR3 DNA: TGTGCCACCAGCACAGGGTTAAGCAATCAGCCCCAGCATTTT; D gene: -; CDR3 length: 14; J gene: TRBJ1-5; V gene: TRBV24-1; clone size: many
CDR3 protein: CASKRVGQPNTGELFF; CDR3 DNA: TGTGCCAGCAAAAGAGTCGGACAGCCCAACACCGGGGAGCTGTTTTTT; D gene: -; CDR3 length: 16; J gene: TRBJ2-2; V gene: TRBV27; clone size: -
CDR3 protein: CAITRGGTGGTEAFF; CDR3 DNA: TGTGCCATCACCCGAGGGGGGACGGGGGGCACTGAAGCTTTCTTT; D gene: -; CDR3 length: 15; J gene: TRBJ1-1; V gene: TRBV10-3; clone size: -
CDR3 protein: CATNLAGGSYEQYF; CDR3 DNA: TGTGCCACCAATTTAGCGGGAGGGTCCTACGAGCAGTACTTC; D gene: TRBD2; CDR3 length: 14; J gene: TRBJ2-7; V gene: TRBV6-1; clone size: -
CDR3 protein: CASSEGFGSYEQYF; CDR3 DNA: TGTGCCAGCAGTGAGGGGTTTGGATCCTACGAGCAGTACTTC; D gene: -; CDR3 length: 14; J gene: TRBJ2-7; V gene: TRBV2; clone size: -
CDR3 protein: CAGTTGGKLEAFF; CDR3 DNA: TGTGCCGGTACGACAGGGGGCAAATTGGAAGCTTTCTTT; D gene: TRBD1; CDR3 length: 13; J gene: TRBJ1-1; V gene: TRBV30; clone size: -
CDR3 protein: CASSYEGGLEQYF; CDR3 DNA: TGTGCCAGCAGCTACGAGGGAGGGCTCGAGCAGTACTTC; D gene: TRBD2; CDR3 length: 13; J gene: TRBJ2-7; V gene: TRBV5-6; clone size: few
CDR3 protein: CASSSRRNTEAFF; CDR3 DNA: TGTGCCAGCAGTTCTAGGCGGAACACTGAAGCTTTCTTT; D gene: -; CDR3 length: 13; J gene: TRBJ1-1; V gene: TRBV12-3/TRBV12-4; clone size: -
CDR3 protein: CASSQVSGAGEAFF; CDR3 DNA: TGCGCCAGCAGCCAAGTTTCAGGGGCCGGTGAAGCTTTCTTT; D gene: -; CDR3 length: 14; J gene: TRBJ1-1; V gene: TRBV2; clone size: -
CDR3 protein: CASSLGLSGYQETQYF; CDR3 DNA: TGTGCTAGCAGCTTAGGTCTGTCCGGGTACCAAGAGACCCAGTACTTC; D gene: -; CDR3 length: 16; J gene: TRBJ2-5; V gene: TRBV7-7; clone size: -
CDR3 protein: CASSLLTGAGNQPQHF; CDR3 DNA: TGTGCCAGCAGTCTCCTGACAGGGGCTGGTAATCAGCCCCAGCATTTT; D gene: TRBD1; CDR3 length: 16; J gene: TRBJ1-5; V gene: TRBV28; clone size: many
CDR3 protein: CASSQAAGGGNTEAFF; CDR3 DNA: TGCGCCAGCAGCCAAGCGGCAGGGGGCGGAAACACTGAAGCTTTCTTT; D gene: TRBD1; CDR3 length: 16; J gene: TRBJ1-1; V gene: TRBV4-1; clone size: -
CDR3 protein: CASRQQGHTIYF; CDR3 DNA: TGTGCCAGCAGACAACAGGGGCACACCATATATTTT; D gene: TRBD1; CDR3 length: 12; J gene: TRBJ1-3; V gene: TRBV12-3/TRBV12-4; clone size: few
CDR3 protein: CASSVVNRARIPRETGELFF; CDR3 DNA: TGTGCCAGCAGCGTAGTGAACAGGGCTCGTATACCTAGGGAGACCGGGGAGCTGTTTTTT; D gene: -; CDR3 length: 20; J gene: TRBJ2-2; V gene: TRBV11-2; clone size: -
CDR3 protein: CASSDSRWDRVGGNTGELFF; CDR3 DNA: TGTGCCAGCAGTGACTCGAGGTGGGACAGGGTTGGAGGGAACACCGGGGAGCTGTTTTTT; D gene: TRBD1; CDR3 length: 20; J gene: TRBJ2-2; V gene: TRBV6-4; clone size: -
CDR3 protein: CASSQIRESYEQYF; CDR3 DNA: TGCGCCAGCAGCCAAATCAGGGAATCCTACGAGCAGTACTTC; D gene: -; CDR3 length: 14; J gene: TRBJ2-7; V gene: TRBV4-1; clone size: -
CDR3 protein: CASSSPRGPYEQYF; CDR3 DNA: TGTGCCAGCAGTTCGCCGCGGGGGCCCTACGAGCAGTACTTC; D gene: -; CDR3 length: 14; J gene: TRBJ2-7; V gene: TRBV6-2/TRBV6-3; clone size: few
CDR3 protein: CASSGRKIGSTEAFF; CDR3 DNA: TGTGCCAGCAGCGGACGTAAAATTGGCAGCACTGAAGCTTTCTTT; D gene: -; CDR3 length: 15; J gene: TRBJ1-1; V gene: TRBV2; clone size: many
CDR3 protein: CASRGGRGQKLFF; CDR3 DNA: TGTGCCAGCAGGGGAGGCCGGGGGCAAAAACTGTTTTTT; D gene: -; CDR3 length: 13; J gene: TRBJ1-4; V gene: TRBV6-2/TRBV6-3; clone size: -
CDR3 protein: CASSYLQTSGANVLTF; CDR3 DNA: TGTGCCAGCAGTTATTTACAGACCTCTGGGGCCAACGTCCTGACTTTC; D gene: -; CDR3 length: 16; J gene: TRBJ2-6; V gene: TRBV6-9; clone size: -
CDR3 protein: CSAISGTYEQYF; CDR3 DNA: TGCAGTGCTATTAGCGGGACCTACGAGCAGTACTTC; D gene: TRBD2; CDR3 length: 12; J gene: TRBJ2-7; V gene: TRBV20-1; clone size: many
CDR3 protein: CAISEPQETQYF; CDR3 DNA: TGTGCCATCAGTGAGCCCCAGGAGACCCAGTACTTC; D gene: -; CDR3 length: 12; J gene: TRBJ2-5; V gene: TRBV10-3; clone size: -
CDR3 protein: CASSGGRGAYEQYF; CDR3 DNA: TGTGCCAGCAGTGGCGGGAGAGGAGCCTACGAGCAGTACTTC; D gene: TRBD2; CDR3 length: 14; J gene: TRBJ2-7; V gene: TRBV2; clone size: -
CDR3 protein: CASSQGDGGNYGYTF; CDR3 DNA: TGTGCCAGCAGCCAAGGGGACGGGGGGAACTATGGCTACACCTTC; D gene: -; CDR3 length: 15; J gene: TRBJ1-2; V gene: TRBV12-3/TRBV12-4; clone size: many
CDR3 protein: CVSSLDWSSYEQYF; CDR3 DNA: TGTGTCAGCAGCTTAGACTGGAGCTCCTACGAGCAGTACTTC; D gene: -; CDR3 length: 14; J gene: TRBJ2-7; V gene: TRBV7-9; clone size: -
CDR3 protein: CASSPWSLAGVLDTQYF; CDR3 DNA: TGTGCCAGCAGTCCCTGGAGCCTAGCGGGAGTTTTAGATACGCAGTATTTT; D gene: TRBD2; CDR3 length: 17; J gene: TRBJ2-3; V gene: TRBV28; clone size: -
CDR3 protein: CSAPPWRQLQETQYF; CDR3 DNA: TGCAGCGCCCCGCCTTGGAGGCAGTTGCAAGAGACCCAGTACTTC; D gene: -; CDR3 length: 15; J gene: TRBJ2-5; V gene: TRBV29-1; clone size: many
CDR3 protein: CSVRGGTYEQYF; CDR3 DNA: TGCAGTGTAAGGGGGGGAACCTACGAGCAGTACTTC; D gene: -; CDR3 length: 12; J gene: TRBJ2-7; V gene: TRBV20-1; clone size: -
CDR3 protein: CASSFTAGTGHYEQYF; CDR3 DNA: TGTGCCAGCAGTTTTACCGCCGGGACAGGGCACTACGAGCAGTACTTC; D gene: TRBD1; CDR3 length: 16; J gene: TRBJ2-7; V gene: TRBV28; clone size: -
CDR3 protein: CASTEPGGDTGELFF; CDR3 DNA: TGTGCCAGCACCGAACCGGGGGGGGACACCGGGGAGCTGTTTTTT; D gene: TRBD2; CDR3 length: 15; J gene: TRBJ2-2; V gene: TRBV28; clone size: -
CDR3 protein: CASTRRGDGRYTDQPQHF; CDR3 DNA: TGTGCCAGTACGAGAAGGGGGGATGGCCGTTACACGGATCAGCCCCAGCATTTT; D gene: -; CDR3 length: 18; J gene: TRBJ1-5; V gene: TRBV19; clone size: -
CDR3 protein: CASSYSTIGGDGYTF; CDR3 DNA: TGTGCCAGCAGTTACTCGACCATAGGGGGCGATGGCTACACCTTC; D gene: TRBD1; CDR3 length: 15; J gene: TRBJ1-2; V gene: TRBV6-6; clone size: many
CDR3 protein: CASTLPAEKTQYF; CDR3 DNA: TGCGCCAGCACCCTCCCAGCGGAGAAGACCCAGTACTTC; D gene: -; CDR3 length: 13; J gene: TRBJ2-5; V gene: TRBV5-1; clone size: -
CDR3 protein: CASLNPSASYEQYF; CDR3 DNA: TGTGCCAGCCTAAACCCTAGCGCTTCCTACGAGCAGTACTTC; D gene: -; CDR3 length: 14; J gene: TRBJ2-7; V gene: TRBV2; clone size: many
CDR3 protein: CASSLVQTREAFF; CDR3 DNA: TGTGCCAGCAGCTTGGTCCAAACCCGTGAAGCTTTCTTT; D gene: -; CDR3 length: 13; J gene: TRBJ1-1; V gene: TRBV11-1; clone size: -